The 14 T cell receptor beta chains reported below all come from one sample, sequenced in a study of cytomegalovirus exposure and HLA in healthy donors. The repertoire was sequenced with immunoSEQ multiplex PCR; TCRdb's copy has only in-frame clones and lacks some. The sample records approximately 60,000 clones, approximately 92% being singletons. Input material: PBMCs. These receptors came from a man younger than 35 in good health and CMV-seronegative.

V gene TRBV7-6 combines with J gene TRBJ2-3; 7 bases are shared with TRBD1. The J segment lost 1 base and the V segment lost 3 bases, leaving 4 bases of the junction unmatched. Per the germline V gene, CDR1 is SGHVS and CDR2 is FNYEAQ. This CDR3 comprises 15 residues. The chain's CDR3 is CASSFRQGGTDTQYF. The CDR3, as DNA: TGTGCCAGCAGCTTTAGACAGGGAGGCACAGATACGCAGTATTTT.

The chain links TRBV28 to TRBJ2-7; 8 nucleotides align to TRBD1. This CDR3 is 14 amino acids long. Germline loops: CDR1 MDHEN, CDR2 SYDVKM. J lost 2 bases, V lost 6 bases, and 6 bases had no gene match. CDR3 residues: CASRTRTGPYEQYF. CDR3 coding DNA: TGTGCCAGCAGGACCAGGACAGGGCCCTACGAGCAGTACTTC.

V gene TRBV27 combines with J gene TRBJ2-3; D perhaps matches TRBD1 (6 bases). The CDR3 is made up of 13 amino acids. Trimming removed 9 bases from V and 4 bases from J, with 14 bases in between. CDR1 and CDR2 from the germline V gene are MNHEY and SMNVEV (reference sequence). The CDR3 spells CASQGGWADTQYF. The CDR3 DNA follows: TGTGCCAGTCAAGGGGGATGGGCAGATACGCAGTATTTT.

The chain couples TRBV10-2 to TRBJ2-3; 8 bases map to TRBD2. The CDR3 contains 14 residues. V was pared by 10 bases and J by 2 bases, with 8 bases of the junction left unmatched. Germline-derived CDR1 and CDR2 are WSHSY and SAAADI. The CDR3, as DNA: TGCGCCACCTGGGCTAGCGGGTACACAGATACGCAGTATTTT. This encodes CATWASGYTDTQYF.

CDR3 sequence (DNA): TGTGCCAGCAGCGCCGGACAGGACAATGAAAAACTGTTTTTT. This gives the protein CASSAGQDNEKLFF. The gene calls are TRBV9 and TRBJ1-4; 7 nucleotides match TRBD1. This CDR3 comprises 14 residues. Trimming took 3 bases from V and 5 from J; bases not matched to a gene: 4. Germline assignment: CDR1 SGDLS and CDR2 YYNGEE.

The chain carries TRBV27 and TRBJ2-1, with TRBD2 matching over 7 bases. V gave up 5 bases and J gave up 10 bases; unmatched junction bases: 8. The CDR3 covers 13 residues. The germline CDR1 and CDR2 sequences are MNHEY and SMNVEV (reference sequence). CDR3 in DNA: TGTGCCAGCAGTCACGATGGGGGAGGGGAGCAGTTCTTC. Protein product: CASSHDGGGEQFF.

V gene TRBV5-1 combines with J gene TRBJ2-3, with 11 bases fitting TRBD2. The V segment lost 4 bases and the J segment 3 bases; nucleotides outside the gene matches: 13. Looked up from germline, CDR1 is SGHRS and CDR2 is YFSETQ. CDR3 length equals 18 residues. The CDR3 sequence is CASSKLAGDLMGTDTQYF. DNA for the CDR3: TGCGCCAGCAGCAAACTAGCGGGAGATCTTATGGGGACAGATACGCAGTATTTT.

The chain employs TRBV10-3 and TRBJ2-7, with 7 bases matching TRBD2. The CDR3 is 13 residues long. Germline values: CDR1 ENHRY, CDR2 SYGVKD. Trimming took 6 bases from V and 5 from J; bases not matched to a gene: 7. CDR3 bases: TGTGCCATCAGGGAAGGGACTAAGAACGAGCAGTACTTC. Translating gives CAIREGTKNEQYF.

V and J are TRBV28 and TRBJ2-6; D gene unclear. V was cut by 4 bases and J by 1 base, with 5 bases left in between. Germline CDR1 reads MDHEN; CDR2 reads SYDVKM. The CDR3 contains 14 residues. The CDR3 sequence is CASSSTSGANVLTF. Here the CDR3 DNA reads TGTGCCAGCAGTTCTACTTCTGGGGCCAACGTCCTGACTTTC.

The chain has TRBV5-1 and TRBJ2-7; tentative D call: TRBD1 (6 bases). CDR1 is SGHRS, CDR2 YFSETQ, per germline. The CDR3 has 16 amino acids. V was clipped by 3 bases and J by 0 bases, with 16 bases between them. For the CDR3, the DNA is TGCGCCAGCAGCTCCCAACAGGGTGCGAGCTCCTACGAGCAGTACTTC. Translated: CASSSQQGASSYEQYF. Variable domain in full (rest from reference TRBV5-1 and TRBJ2-7): KAGVTQTPRYLIKTRGQQVTLSCSPISGHRSVSWYQQTPGQGLQFLFEYFSETQRNKGNFPGRFSGRQFSNSRSEMNVSTLELGDSALYLCASSSQQGASSYEQYFGPGTRLTVT.

This clone showed up just once. The CDR3, as DNA: TGCGCCAGCAGCCAAGAGAGGAGTGCGGCCAACGTCCTGACTTTC. Protein sequence: CASSQERSAANVLTF. This sequence joins TRBV4-1 and TRBJ2-6; no clear D. The CDR3 covers 15 residues. The germline gives CDR1 MGHRA, CDR2 YSYEKL. The ends were cut back, 0 bases at V and 6 bases at J, with 9 bases in the middle.

The V and J genes are TRBV27 and TRBJ2-7; TRBD1 matches at 10 bases. Germline CDR1 and CDR2: MNHEY and SMNVEV (reference sequence). Losses at the gene ends were 0 bases for V and 7 bases for J; bases not matched to a gene: 3. The CDR3 totals 14 residues. This CDR3 is CASSLSGQGSEQYF. DNA for the CDR3: TGTGCCAGCAGTTTATCGGGACAGGGGTCTGAGCAGTACTTC.

J is TRBJ2-7 and V is TRBV7-9; 8 bases map to TRBD1. Germline-derived CDR1 and CDR2 are SEHNR and FQNEAQ (reference sequence). The V gene end was trimmed by 5 bases and the J gene end by 3 bases; junction bases not matched to a gene: 12. There are 16 residues in the CDR3. CDR3 amino acids: CASSTPSRTGSYEQYF. The CDR3 nucleotides read TGTGCCAGCAGCACCCCATCTCGGACAGGGAGCTACGAGCAGTACTTC.

With regard to this clone: One junction end disagrees with the germline gene, perhaps due to a read error. This chain uses TRBV6-1 with TRBJ1-2; a possible D gene is TRBD1 (5 bases). From germline, CDR1 is MNHNS and CDR2 SASEGT. CDR3 length equals 13 residues. DNA of the CDR3: TGTGCCAGCAGGGAAGGGCAGGGCTTTGGCTACACCTTC. This encodes CASREGQGFGYTF.